One sample yielded the 26 T cell receptor beta chains listed below, sequenced in a study of beta chain features in type 1 diabetes. TCRB transcripts that were expressed got sequenced, as all of the isolated RNA had been reverse transcribed. Produced via immunoSEQ multiplex PCR; TCRdb's table is partial and in-frame only. This table has 35,000 to 45,000 clones, approximately 60% appearing once. Sequences were obtained from Tregs from blood. The receptors shown here come from a woman under 40 in good health.

The J gene is TRBJ2-5, the V gene TRBV7-2, with 7 bases that match TRBD2. The junction had 14 bases not matched to a gene; V was cut back by 6 bases and J by 1 base. Germline CDR1 reads SGHTA; CDR2 reads FQGNSA. The CDR3 has 17 residues. This CDR3 is CASRKMLGGSFQETQYF. The CDR3 DNA follows: TGTGCCAGCAGAAAAATGTTGGGCGGGAGTTTCCAAGAGACCCAGTACTTC.

The chain is built from TRBV4-2 and TRBJ2-7; TRBD1 matches at 9 bases. Germline CDR1 LGHNA, CDR2 YNFKEQ. The CDR3 contains 14 residues. The trim removed 5 bases at V and 2 bases at J, leaving 4 bases unmatched. Here the CDR3 reads CASSWDRAAYEQYF. In DNA form, the CDR3 reads TGTGCCAGCAGCTGGGACAGGGCCGCCTACGAGCAGTACTTC.

The chain carries TRBV6-1 and TRBJ2-6, with a tentative D call TRBD2 (5 bases). Germline loops: CDR1 MNHNS, CDR2 SASEGT. There are 18 residues in the CDR3. The germline V and J ends were trimmed by 2 bases and 0 bases, with 14 bases remaining between them. CDR3 in amino acids: CASSEFGSVSSGANVLTF. The DNA of the CDR3 is TGTGCCAGCAGTGAATTTGGTAGCGTTAGCTCTGGGGCCAACGTCCTGACTTTC.

V and J are TRBV5-1 and TRBJ2-7; the match to TRBD2 covers 11 bases. Unmatched junction bases numbered 13, after V lost 1 base and J lost 7 bases. Germline assignment: CDR1 SGHRS and CDR2 YFSETQ. This CDR3 contains 17 residues. CDR3 DNA: TGCGCCAGCAGCTTGTTTCTCCCCTCTAGCGGGGGGAGGGAGCAGTACTTC. It specifies CASSLFLPSSGGREQYF. The whole variable domain, filled in from reference TRBV5-1 and TRBJ2-7, reads KAGVTQTPRYLIKTRGQQVTLSCSPISGHRSVSWYQQTPGQGLQFLFEYFSETQRNKGNFPGRFSGRQFSNSRSEMNVSTLELGDSALYLCASSLFLPSSGGREQYFGPGTRLTVT.

V and J are TRBV2 and TRBJ2-2, with 9 bases lining up with TRBD1. The junction had 8 bases not matched to a gene; V was cut back by 7 bases and J by 14 bases. The germline V gene encodes CDR1 SNHLY and CDR2 FYNNEI. The CDR3 consists of 12 residues. The DNA of the CDR3 is TGTGCCAGCACTCCCGACAGGGGGGGACTGTTTTTT. Protein product: CASTPDRGGLFF. Full variable domain (remainder filled in from reference TRBV2 and TRBJ2-2): EPEVTQTPSHQVTQMGQEVILRCVPISNHLYFYWYRQILGQKVEFLVSFYNNEISEKSEIFDDQFSVERPDGSNFTLKIRSTKLEDSAMYFCASTPDRGGLFFGEGSRLTVL.

This clone was seen a handful of times. Here the CDR3 DNA reads TGTGCCAGCAGCTTAACACAGGGTTCCTACGAGCAGTACTTC. It is translated as CASSLTQGSYEQYF. This chain uses TRBV11-1 with TRBJ2-7; D might be TRBD1 (6 bases). Deletions cut 2 bases from V and 1 base from J, with 9 bases between. From germline, CDR1 is SGHAT and CDR2 FQDESV (reference sequence). There are 14 residues in the CDR3.

This chain links TRBV6-1 with TRBJ2-7, with 14 bases aligning to TRBD2. The trim removed 7 bases at V and 6 bases at J, leaving 8 bases unmatched. The CDR3 extends over 15 amino acids. Germline V gives CDR1 MNHNS, CDR2 SASEGT. In DNA, the CDR3 is TGTGCCAGCAACGGACTAGCGGGAGGCTTGGGCGAGCAGTACTTC. Protein sequence: CASNGLAGGLGEQYF.

V gene TRBV6-5 combines with J gene TRBJ1-2; D not resolved. Germline V lookup: CDR1 MNHEY, CDR2 SVGAGI. This CDR3 is built from 12 residues. V was trimmed by 0 bases and J by 6 bases, leaving 5 bases between them. CDR3 DNA: TGTGCCAGCAGTTACTCAGGAGATGGCTACACCTTC. Translation gives CASSYSGDGYTF.

This clone was observed a handful of times. The gene calls are TRBV28 and TRBJ2-7, with D possibly TRBD2 on 5 matching bases. Germline CDR1 is MDHEN and CDR2 is SYDVKM. This CDR3 has 16 amino acids. Trimming took off 4 bases at V and 0 bases at J, with 16 bases between the two ends. CDR3 region: CASSSQAAGFSYEQYF. The CDR3 DNA follows: TGTGCCAGCAGTTCCCAGGCGGCGGGCTTCTCCTACGAGCAGTACTTC.

The chain employs TRBV9 and TRBJ2-2; possible D gene TRBD2, 6 bases. Germline CDR1 is SGDLS and CDR2 is YYNGEE. The CDR3 is made up of 16 amino acids. V was shortened by 0 bases and J by 1 base, with 10 bases between the two germline ends. CDR3 bases: TGTGCCAGCAGCGTAGGTACTAGCCAGAACACCGGGGAGCTGTTTTTT. Encoded protein: CASSVGTSQNTGELFF.

V usage is TRBV28 and J usage is TRBJ1-3; weak D call: TRBD1 (5 bases). Germline lookup yields CDR1 MDHEN and CDR2 SYDVKM. The CDR3 is 14 amino acids. V was shortened by 5 bases and J by 3 bases, with 11 bases between the two germline ends. The CDR3 DNA follows: TGTGCCAGCAGTCTACCCAGGGATGGAAACACCATATATTTT. Translating gives CASSLPRDGNTIYF.

The rearrangement links TRBV28 to TRBJ2-5; 11 positions agree with TRBD2. The better agreement between TRBJ2-7 and the DNA end casts doubt on the J call. The CDR3 runs to 15 residues. Germline V lookup: CDR1 MDHEN, CDR2 SYDVKM. Written as DNA, the CDR3 is TGTGCCAGCAGGGACTCGGGACTAGCGGACTACGAGCAGTACTTC. As protein: CASRDSGLADYEQYF.

The rearrangement uses TRBV5-1 and TRBJ2-7, with 7 nucleotides matching TRBD2. CDR1 and CDR2 (germline): SGHRS, YFSETQ. The CDR3 has 16 residues. The ends lost 4 bases at V and 3 bases at J; junction bases unmatched: 13. DNA for the CDR3: TGCGCCAGCAGCCGAGAGCCGGGACTAACAATCTACGAGCAGTACTTC. Its protein is CASSREPGLTIYEQYF.

The chain joins TRBV6-5 to TRBJ2-1; TRBD2 aligns across 7 bases. Trimming removed 0 bases from V and 1 base from J; junction bases left unmatched: 3. The CDR3 covers 16 residues. Germline-derived CDR1 and CDR2 are MNHEY and SVGAGI. CDR3 DNA: TGTGCCAGCAGTTACTCCCACGGGAGGTCCTACAATGAGCAGTTCTTC. Residues: CASSYSHGRSYNEQFF.

The chain employs TRBV7-2 and TRBJ1-1, with a weak D call TRBD1 (6 bases). Germline-derived CDR1 and CDR2 are SGHTA and FQGNSA. V dropped 2 bases and J dropped 8 bases, with 15 bases sitting between them. This CDR3 contains 14 residues. The CDR3 coding sequence is TGTGCCAGCAGCTTACGGAGAACAGGGCGAGAAGCTTTCTTT. As protein: CASSLRRTGREAFF.

The chain carries TRBV29-1 and TRBJ2-5; 13 bases agree with TRBD2. V dropped 6 bases and J dropped 5; count of bases not matched to a gene: 9. Germline CDR1 reads SQVTM; CDR2 reads ANQGSEA. The CDR3 sequence is 15 residues long. The CDR3 coding sequence is TGCAGCGTCCGCGGACTAGCGGGAGTTGGGGAGACCCAGTACTTC. It yields the protein CSVRGLAGVGETQYF.

This clone was seen a handful of times. V is TRBV6-5 and J is TRBJ2-7; 7 positions agree with TRBD1. This CDR3 is 14 amino acids long. CDR1 is MNHEY, CDR2 SVGAGI, per germline. The V segment lost 0 bases and the J segment 5 bases; nucleotides outside the gene matches: 4. CDR3 sequence reads: CASSYSTDRDEQYF. In DNA, the CDR3 is TGTGCCAGCAGTTACTCGACCGACAGGGACGAGCAGTACTTC.

V gene TRBV10-3 combines with J gene TRBJ2-7, with 7 bases that match TRBD2. The CDR3 has 15 residues. Trimming removed 11 bases from V and 1 base from J; junction bases left unmatched: 14. Germline lookup yields CDR1 ENHRY and CDR2 SYGVKD. CDR3: CAASKAGGSSYEQYF. CDR3 in DNA: TGTGCCGCATCTAAAGCTGGCGGGAGTTCCTACGAGCAGTACTTC.

The rearrangement uses TRBV5-6 and TRBJ2-1, with D unclear. Trimming cost V 5 bases and J 0 bases, with 12 bases left between them. The CDR3 consists of 15 residues. CDR1 and CDR2 (germline): SGHDT, YYEEEE. The CDR3 loop is CASRKLPSSYNEQFF. CDR3 bases: TGTGCCAGCAGAAAACTGCCCTCCTCCTACAATGAGCAGTTCTTC.

The V call is TRBV7-2, the J call TRBJ2-5, with 14 bases identical to TRBD2. Germline loops: CDR1 SGHTA, CDR2 FQGNSA. J gave up 1 base and V 4 bases, and 2 bases lay outside the gene matches. The CDR3 runs 16 residues. Here the CDR3 reads CASSSGLAGGQETQYF. The CDR3 nucleotides are TGTGCCAGCAGCTCCGGACTAGCGGGAGGCCAAGAGACCCAGTACTTC. The complete variable domain, with remaining parts taken from reference TRBV7-2 and TRBJ2-5, reads GAGVSQSPSNKVTEKGKDVELRCDPISGHTALYWYRQSLGQGLEFLIYFQGNSAPDKSGLPSDRFSAERTGGSVSTLTIQRTQQEDSAVYLCASSSGLAGGQETQYFGPGTRLLVL.

This clone was counted between two and nine times. The chain links TRBV15 to TRBJ2-6, with 9 bases matching TRBD1. This CDR3 spans 17 amino acids. Trimming took 1 base from V and 3 from J; bases not matched to a gene: 4. CDR1 LNHNV and CDR2 YYDKDF come from the germline V gene (reference sequence). The DNA for the CDR3 is TGTGCCACCAGCAGAGGACAGGGGGGGCATGGGGCCAACGTCCTGACTTTC. It specifies CATSRGQGGHGANVLTF.

V gene TRBV7-8 combines with J gene TRBJ2-1; the D gene is possibly TRBD2 (6 bases). Deletions cut 5 bases from V and 12 bases from J, with 20 bases between. The germline V gene has CDR1 SGHVS and CDR2 FQNEAQ. The CDR3 loop spans 14 amino acids. The CDR3 DNA reads as TGTGCCAGCAGCCCGAATATGGTCGGGACTTCGCAGTTCTTC. As protein: CASSPNMVGTSQFF.

The rearrangement joins TRBV19 to TRBJ2-7; D is unresolved. CDR1 LNHDA and CDR2 SQIVND come from the germline V gene (reference sequence). The V gene lost 1 base and the J gene lost 7 bases, with 17 bases spanning the gap. The CDR3 length is 15 residues. The CDR3: CASSIVSSGSGEQYF. CDR3 DNA: TGTGCCAGTAGTATAGTTTCTAGTGGATCCGGAGAGCAGTACTTC.

This rearrangement joins TRBV7-2 to TRBJ2-5; weak D call: TRBD2 (6 bases). Germline V gene data show CDR1 as SGHTA and CDR2 as FQGNSA. The CDR3 is 14 residues long. The V and J ends lost 5 bases and 1 base respectively, with 11 bases between them. This chain's CDR3 is CASSTGARQETQYF. For the CDR3, the DNA is TGTGCCAGCAGCACGGGAGCCCGCCAAGAGACCCAGTACTTC.

This chain links TRBV11-1 with TRBJ2-5; 9 nucleotides agree with TRBD2. The CDR3 spans 14 residues. J was trimmed by 3 bases and V by 5 bases; bases with no gene match: 4. Germline-derived CDR1 and CDR2 are SGHAT and FQDESV (reference sequence). CDR3: CASSPRLAEETQYF. CDR3 DNA: TGTGCCAGCAGCCCCCGACTAGCGGAAGAGACCCAGTACTTC.

The rearrangement joins TRBV7-6 to TRBJ2-3, with 8 nucleotides matching TRBD2. The ends lost 3 bases at V and 4 bases at J; junction bases unmatched: 9. CDR1 and CDR2 (germline): SGHVS, FNYEAQ. The length of the CDR3 is 16 residues. The CDR3 nucleotides read TGTGCCAGCAGCTTCATCGCGGGGGGAAAGTCAGATACGCAGTATTTT. It is translated as CASSFIAGGKSDTQYF.